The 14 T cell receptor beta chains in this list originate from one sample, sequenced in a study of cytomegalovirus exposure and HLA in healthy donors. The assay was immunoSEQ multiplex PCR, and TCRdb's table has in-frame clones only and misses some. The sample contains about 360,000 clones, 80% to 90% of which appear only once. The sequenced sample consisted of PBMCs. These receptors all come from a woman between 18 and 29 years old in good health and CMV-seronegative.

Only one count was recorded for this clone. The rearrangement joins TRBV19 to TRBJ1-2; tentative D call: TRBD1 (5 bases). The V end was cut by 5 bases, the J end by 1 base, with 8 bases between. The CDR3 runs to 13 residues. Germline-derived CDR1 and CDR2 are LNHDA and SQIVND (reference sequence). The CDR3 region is CASSGQDNYGYTF. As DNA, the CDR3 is TGTGCCAGTAGTGGACAAGATAACTATGGCTACACCTTC. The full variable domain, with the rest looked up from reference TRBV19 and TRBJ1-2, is DGGITQSPKYLFRKEGQNVTLSCEQNLNHDAMYWYRQDPGQGLRLIYYSQIVNDFQKGDIAEGYSVSREKKESFPLTVTSAQKNPTAFYLCASSGQDNYGYTFGSGTRLTVV.

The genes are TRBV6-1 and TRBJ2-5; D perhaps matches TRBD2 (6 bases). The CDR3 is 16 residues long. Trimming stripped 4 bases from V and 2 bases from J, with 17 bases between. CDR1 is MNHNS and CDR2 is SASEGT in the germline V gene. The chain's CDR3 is CASSVLVGTRQETQYF. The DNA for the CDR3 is TGTGCCAGCAGTGTATTAGTCGGGACTCGACAAGAGACCCAGTACTTC.

CDR3 DNA sequence: TGTGCCAGCAGCTTGTACAGGGACTCTGGAAACACCATATATTTT. Protein sequence: CASSLYRDSGNTIYF. This chain joins TRBV7-9 and TRBJ1-3; maybe TRBD1 (6 bases). The CDR3 has 15 residues. Germline CDR1 SEHNR, CDR2 FQNEAQ (reference sequence). V gave up 3 bases and J gave up 0 bases, with 9 bases separating them.

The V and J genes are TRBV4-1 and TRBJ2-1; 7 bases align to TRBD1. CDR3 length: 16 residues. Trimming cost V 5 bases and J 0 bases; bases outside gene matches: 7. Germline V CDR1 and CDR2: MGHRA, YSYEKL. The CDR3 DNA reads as TGCGCCAGCAGCACCCAAAGGGGGCCCTCCTACAATGAGCAGTTCTTC. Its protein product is CASSTQRGPSYNEQFF.

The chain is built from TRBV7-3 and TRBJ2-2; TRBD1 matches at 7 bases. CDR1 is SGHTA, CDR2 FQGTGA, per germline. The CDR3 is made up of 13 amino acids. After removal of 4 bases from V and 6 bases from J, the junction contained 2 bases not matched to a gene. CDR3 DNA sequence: TGTGCCAGCAGCTCCGGACAGGCCGGGGAGCTGTTTTTT. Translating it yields CASSSGQAGELFF.

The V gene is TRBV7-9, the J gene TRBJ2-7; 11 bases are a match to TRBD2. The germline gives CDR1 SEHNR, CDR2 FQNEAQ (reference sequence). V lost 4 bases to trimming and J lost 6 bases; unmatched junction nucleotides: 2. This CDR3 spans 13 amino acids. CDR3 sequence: CASSSGTSGEQYF. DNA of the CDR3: TGTGCCAGCAGCTCAGGGACTAGCGGCGAGCAGTACTTC. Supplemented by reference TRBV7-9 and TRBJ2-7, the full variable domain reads DTGVSQNPRHKITKRGQNVTFRCDPISEHNRLYWYRQTLGQGPEFLTYFQNEAQLEKSRLLSDRFSAERPKGSFSTLEIQRTEQGDSAMYLCASSSGTSGEQYFGPGTRLTVT.

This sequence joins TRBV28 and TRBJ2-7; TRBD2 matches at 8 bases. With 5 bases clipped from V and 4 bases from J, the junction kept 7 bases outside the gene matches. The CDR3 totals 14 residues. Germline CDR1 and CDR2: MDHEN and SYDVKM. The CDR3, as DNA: TGTGCCAGCAGTCCGGGACTAGAGAGATACGAGCAGTACTTC. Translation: CASSPGLERYEQYF.

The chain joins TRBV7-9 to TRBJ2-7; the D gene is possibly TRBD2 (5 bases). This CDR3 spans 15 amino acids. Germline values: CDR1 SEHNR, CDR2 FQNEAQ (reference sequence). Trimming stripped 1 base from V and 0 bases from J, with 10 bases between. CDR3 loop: CASSLGAVSSYEQYF. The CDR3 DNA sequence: TGTGCCAGCAGCTTAGGAGCGGTAAGCTCCTACGAGCAGTACTTC. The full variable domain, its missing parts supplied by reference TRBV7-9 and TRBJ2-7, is DTGVSQNPRHKITKRGQNVTFRCDPISEHNRLYWYRQTLGQGPEFLTYFQNEAQLEKSRLLSDRFSAERPKGSFSTLEIQRTEQGDSAMYLCASSLGAVSSYEQYFGPGTRLTVT.

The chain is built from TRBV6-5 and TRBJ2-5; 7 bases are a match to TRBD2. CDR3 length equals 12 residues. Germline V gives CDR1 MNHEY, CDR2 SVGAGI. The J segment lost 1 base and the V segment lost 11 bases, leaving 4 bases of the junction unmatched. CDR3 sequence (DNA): TGTGCCTCCCGGGGGGTCCAAGAGACCCAGTACTTC. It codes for CASRGVQETQYF.

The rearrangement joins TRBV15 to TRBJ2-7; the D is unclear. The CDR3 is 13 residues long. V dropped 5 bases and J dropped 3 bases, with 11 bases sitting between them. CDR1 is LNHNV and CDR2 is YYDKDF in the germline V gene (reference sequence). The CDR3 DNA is TGTGCCACCAGCGGCTCTCGCTTCTACGAGCAGTACTTC. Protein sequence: CATSGSRFYEQYF.

The CDR3 region is CASSLTSGSRDEQFF. The CDR3 nucleotides read TGTGCCAGCAGCCTAACTAGCGGGAGTCGGGATGAGCAGTTCTTC. The chain couples TRBV7-9 to TRBJ2-1, with 11 nucleotides matching TRBD2. Per germline, CDR1 SEHNR and CDR2 FQNEAQ (reference sequence). The J segment lost 8 bases and the V segment lost 5 bases, leaving 8 bases of the junction unmatched. CDR3 length: 15 amino acids.

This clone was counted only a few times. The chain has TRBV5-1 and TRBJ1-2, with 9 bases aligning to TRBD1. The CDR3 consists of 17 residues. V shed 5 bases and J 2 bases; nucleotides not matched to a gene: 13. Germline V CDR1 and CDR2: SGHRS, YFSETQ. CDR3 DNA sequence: TGCGCCAGCAGTCGCACCACCGGGACAGGGTCCAACTATGGCTACACCTTC. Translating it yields CASSRTTGTGSNYGYTF.

CDR3 in DNA: TGCGCCAGCAGCCTGCTTCGCGGACAGGCGGACACTGAAGCTTTCTTT. This sequence encodes CASSLLRGQADTEAFF. The chain employs TRBV5-1 and TRBJ1-1; 7 positions agree with TRBD1. V was clipped by 4 bases and J by 3 bases; unmatched bases: 12. Germline CDR1 is SGHRS and CDR2 is YFSETQ. This CDR3 comprises 16 residues.

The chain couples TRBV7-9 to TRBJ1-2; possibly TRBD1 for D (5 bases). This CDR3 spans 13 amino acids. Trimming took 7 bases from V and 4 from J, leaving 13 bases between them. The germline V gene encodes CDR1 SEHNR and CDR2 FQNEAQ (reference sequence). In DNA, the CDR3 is TGTGCCAGCACCCTGTCGGGGGGCTATGGCTACACCTTC. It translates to CASTLSGGYGYTF.